This T cell receptor (beta chain) came from a study of cytomegalovirus exposure and HLA in healthy donors. The overall study: As released early, the data held 70 million to 100 million unique TCRs from HLA-typed donors.

As for this clone: Its antigen is unknown.

Whole-study results and caveats: For TCR beta chains, V- and J-gene trimming was later linked to a missense DCLRE1C variant.

With 60 Vbeta and 13 Jbeta primers, the PCR was carried out. Repertoires were generated with immunoSEQ multiplex PCR, while TCRdb's copy carries only in-frame clones and drops some. The sample records about 110,000 clones, over 70% being singletons. The CDR3 extends over 15 amino acids. Trimming pared 0 bases from V and 5 bases from J, leaving 14 bases between. The germline CDR1 and CDR2 sequences are SGDLS and YYNGEE. The genes are TRBV9 and TRBJ1-1; TRBD1 is a possible D gene (5 bases). The sequence came from a woman aged 40 to 55 in good health and CMV-seronegative. The sequencing input was PBMCs. The chain's CDR3 is CASSVDGGVGTEAFF. The CDR3 DNA reads TGTGCCAGCAGCGTAGATGGGGGGGTCGGGACTGAAGCTTTCTTT.